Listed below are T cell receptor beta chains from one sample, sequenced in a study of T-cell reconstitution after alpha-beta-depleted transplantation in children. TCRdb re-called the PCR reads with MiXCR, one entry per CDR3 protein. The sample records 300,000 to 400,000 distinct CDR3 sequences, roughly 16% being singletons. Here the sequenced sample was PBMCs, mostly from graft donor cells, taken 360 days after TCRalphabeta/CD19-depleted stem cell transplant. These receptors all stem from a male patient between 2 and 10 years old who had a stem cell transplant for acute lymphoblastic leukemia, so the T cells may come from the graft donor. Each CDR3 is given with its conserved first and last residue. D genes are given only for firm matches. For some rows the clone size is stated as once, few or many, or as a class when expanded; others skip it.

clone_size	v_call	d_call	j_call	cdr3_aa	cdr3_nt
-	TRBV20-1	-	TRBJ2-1	CSQGRTYNEQFF	TGCAGTCAGGGCCGAACCTACAATGAGCAGTTCTTC
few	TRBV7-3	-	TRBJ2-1	CASSPLGINEQFF	TGTGCCAGCAGCCCCCTGGGCATCAATGAGCAGTTCTTC
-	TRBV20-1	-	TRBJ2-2	CSASSYTGELFF	TGCAGTGCTAGTTCCTACACCGGGGAGCTGTTTTTT
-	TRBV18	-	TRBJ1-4	CASSPQGRGEKLFF	TGTGCCAGCTCACCACAGGGCAGGGGTGAAAAACTGTTTTTT
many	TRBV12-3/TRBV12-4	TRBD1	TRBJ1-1	CASSLGQGGTEAFF	TGTGCCAGCAGTCTCGGGCAGGGGGGGACTGAAGCTTTCTTT
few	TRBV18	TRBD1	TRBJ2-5	CASSLRDRGISETQYF	TGTGCCAGCTCACTCCGGGACAGGGGTATCTCGGAGACCCAGTACTTC
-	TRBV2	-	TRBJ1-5	CVSRVGVATNQPQHF	TGTGTCAGCAGGGTGGGTGTGGCGACAAATCAGCCCCAGCATTTT
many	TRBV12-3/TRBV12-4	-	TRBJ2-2	CASSLGAPGTGELFF	TGTGCCAGCAGTTTGGGGGCGCCTGGCACCGGGGAGCTGTTTTTT
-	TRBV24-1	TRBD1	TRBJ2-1	CAIRTGRNEQFF	TGTGCCATCCGGACAGGCAGGAATGAGCAGTTCTTC
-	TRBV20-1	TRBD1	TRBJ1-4	CSASPGQGYNKKLFF	TGCAGTGCTTCACCGGGACAGGGTTACAATAAAAAACTGTTTTTT
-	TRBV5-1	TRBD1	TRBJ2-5	CASSFGDRDQETQYF	TGCGCCAGCAGCTTCGGGGACAGGGACCAAGAGACCCAGTACTTC
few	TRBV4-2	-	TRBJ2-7	CASSQDPGTEQYF	TGTGCCAGCAGCCAAGACCCAGGGACCGAGCAGTACTTC
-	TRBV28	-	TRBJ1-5	CASSYSPGGGNQPQHF	TGTGCCAGCAGCTACTCACCGGGTGGGGGCAATCAGCCCCAGCATTTT
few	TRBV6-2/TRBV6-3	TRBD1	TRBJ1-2	CASSGQAPLFYYGYTF	TGTGCCAGCAGCGGACAGGCGCCCCTCTTTTACTATGGCTACACCTTC
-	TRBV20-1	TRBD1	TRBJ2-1	CSAYRDSTYNEQFF	TGCAGTGCTTACCGGGACAGTACCTACAATGAGCAGTTCTTC
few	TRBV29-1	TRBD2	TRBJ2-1	CSVEGLAGMSEQFF	TGCAGCGTTGAAGGACTAGCGGGTATGAGTGAGCAGTTCTTC
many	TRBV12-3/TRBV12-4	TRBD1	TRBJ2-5	CASSPPAGGQETQYF	TGTGCCAGCAGCCCGCCAGCAGGGGGCCAAGAGACCCAGTACTTC
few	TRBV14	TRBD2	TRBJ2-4	CASSRRLAEIAKNIQYF	TGTGCCAGCAGCCGCCGACTAGCGGAGATAGCCAAAAACATTCAGTACTTC
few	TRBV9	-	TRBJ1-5	CASSPLDQPQHF	TGTGCCAGCAGCCCTCTGGATCAGCCCCAGCATTTT
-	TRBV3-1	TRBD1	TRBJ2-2	CASSQDWGVKDRGTGELFF	TGTGCCAGCAGCCAAGATTGGGGAGTCAAAGACAGGGGCACCGGGGAGCTGTTTTTT
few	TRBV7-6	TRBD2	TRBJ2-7	CASSLLPSGNSYEQYF	TGTGCCAGCAGCTTACTGCCTAGCGGAAACTCCTACGAGCAGTACTTC
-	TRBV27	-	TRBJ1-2	CASSTMGPRGLYGYTF	TGTGCCAGCAGTACCATGGGCCCTAGAGGACTCTATGGCTACACCTTC
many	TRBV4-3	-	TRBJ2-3	CASSQDDRTDTQYF	TGCGCCAGCAGCCAAGATGATAGAACAGATACGCAGTATTTT
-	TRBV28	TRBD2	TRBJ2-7	CASSLLVAGGPVRDNEQYF	TGTGCCAGCAGTTTATTGGTAGCGGGAGGGCCAGTTAGAGACAATGAGCAGTACTTC
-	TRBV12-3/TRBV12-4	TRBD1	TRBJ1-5	CASSLGTGRQPQHF	TGTGCCAGCAGTTTGGGGACAGGGAGACAGCCCCAGCATTTT
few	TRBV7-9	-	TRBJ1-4	CASSSSEKLFF	TGTGCCAGCAGCTCCAGTGAAAAACTGTTTTTT
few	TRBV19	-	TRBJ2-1	CASSLGVTEQFF	TGTGCCAGTAGCCTTGGGGTTACGGAGCAGTTCTTC
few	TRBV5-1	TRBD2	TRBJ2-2	CASSLGGGLAVGELFF	TGCGCCAGCAGCTTGGGAGGGGGACTAGCCGTCGGGGAGCTGTTTTTT
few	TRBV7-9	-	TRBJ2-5	CASSLVGSLQETQYF	TGTGCCAGCAGCTTAGTTGGCAGTCTCCAAGAGACCCAGTACTTC
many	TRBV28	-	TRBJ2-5	CASSRAGVTETQYF	TGTGCCAGCAGTCGGGCTGGGGTTACGGAGACCCAGTACTTC
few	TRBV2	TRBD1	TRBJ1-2	CATLDRVGYTF	TGTGCCACGCTGGACAGGGTCGGCTACACCTTC
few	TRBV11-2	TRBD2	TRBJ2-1	CASSLGTRGGSYNEQFF	TGTGCCAGCAGCTTAGGAACCCGGGGGGGCTCCTACAATGAGCAGTTCTTC
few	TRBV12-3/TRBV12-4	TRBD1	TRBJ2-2	CASSPTRLQGVRTGELFF	TGTGCCAGCAGTCCTACCCGCCTTCAGGGGGTTCGGACCGGGGAGCTGTTTTTT
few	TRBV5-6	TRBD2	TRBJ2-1	CASSLVGRARNEQFF	TGTGCCAGCAGCTTGGTGGGGAGGGCCAGAAATGAGCAGTTCTTC
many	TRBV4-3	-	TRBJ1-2	CASSQVQATYGYTF	TGCGCCAGCAGCCAAGTTCAGGCAACCTATGGCTACACCTTC
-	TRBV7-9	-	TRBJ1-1	CASSSAAVRTEAFF	TGTGCCAGCAGCTCCGCAGCGGTCCGGACTGAAGCTTTCTTT
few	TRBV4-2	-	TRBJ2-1	CASSQESNEQFF	TGTGCCAGCAGCCAAGAGTCCAATGAGCAGTTCTTC
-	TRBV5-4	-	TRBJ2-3	CASSLGGGGRAPDTQYF	TGTGCCAGCAGCTTGGGGGGGGGCGGGAGAGCCCCGGATACGCAGTATTTT